One and the same sample provided the 17 T cell receptor beta chains below, sequenced in a study of regulatory T cells in long-lasting Graves disease. For TCR beta, libraries came from iRepertoire HTBI primers and Arm-PCR of CDR3 regions. TCRdb reanalysed the multiplex PCR reads using MiXCR and keeps one entry per CDR3 protein. The repertoire holds 300,000 to 450,000 distinct CDR3 sequences, 15% seen once, with 22% in the top ten. Time point in this sample: newly diagnosed GD, antithyroid drugs for less than 3 months. Extracted PBMC RNA gave rise to the TCR library. Sequenced here: peripheral blood mononuclear cells (PBMCs), sampled at new diagnosis, from a patient treated with antithyroid drugs. These receptor sequences come from a female donor with Graves disease.

In the case of this clonotype: This sequence may be a read error, since a much larger clone differs from it by one base. V and J are TRBV27 and TRBJ2-1; no definite D call. The DNA end favors TRBJ2-5, so the J call may be wrong. Germline V lookup: CDR1 MNHEY, CDR2 SMNVEV (reference sequence). The length of the CDR3 is 13 residues. The CDR3 reads CASSPSVSLAQYF. In DNA form, the CDR3 reads TGTGCCAGCAGTCCCTCAGTGTCTCTAGCCCAGTACTTC.

In this sample, this clonotype turned up a few times. The CDR3 region has the DNA TGCAGTGCCCGACAGGGGAGCCTACCTTATAGCAATCAGCCCCAGCATTTT. Its protein product is CSARQGSLPYSNQPQHF. V gene TRBV20-1 combines with J gene TRBJ1-5; 8 bases align to TRBD1. Germline V gene sequence: CDR1 DFQATT, CDR2 SNEGSKA (reference sequence). Unmatched junction bases numbered 13, after V lost 6 bases and J lost 0 bases. The CDR3 sequence is 17 residues long.

The sample holds many counts of this clonotype. The chain employs TRBV20-1 and TRBJ2-5; 11 bases are a match to TRBD1. Germline V gives CDR1 DFQATT, CDR2 SNEGSKA (reference sequence). There are 15 residues in the CDR3. With V trimmed by 1 base and J by 4 bases, 5 bases remained unmatched. The CDR3 region has the DNA TGCAGTGCTAGAGCCGGACAGGGGGCGGGAGAGACCCAGTACTTC. This gives the protein CSARAGQGAGETQYF.

This clonotype has at least ten counts. The V gene is TRBV5-1, the J gene TRBJ1-4; possibly TRBD1 for D (6 bases). The CDR3 runs 15 residues. V was shortened by 4 bases and J by 4 bases, with 14 bases between the two germline ends. CDR1 and CDR2 (germline): SGHRS, YFSETQ. The CDR3 DNA sequence: TGCGCCAGCAGCCCGGACAGACCCTTTAATGAAAAACTGTTTTTT. This encodes CASSPDRPFNEKLFF.

This clonotype was found many times. V usage is TRBV3-1 and J usage is TRBJ1-4, with D unresolved. Germline V gene lookup returns CDR1 LGHDT and CDR2 YNNKEL (reference sequence). Trimming removed 5 bases at V and 4 bases at J, with 11 bases between. The CDR3 totals 14 residues. CDR3: CASSSRMLNEKLFF. CDR3 DNA sequence: TGTGCCAGCAGCTCCCGGATGCTTAATGAAAAACTGTTTTTT.

CDR3 sequence (DNA): TGTGCCAGCAGCCAAGGGTATGGAGAGCAGTACTTC. It translates to CASSQGYGEQYF. The chain carries TRBV14 and TRBJ2-7; no definite D call. The CDR3 has 12 amino acids. V was pared by 1 base and J by 7 bases, with 8 bases between. Germline V gene data show CDR1 as SGHDN and CDR2 as FVKESK.

There are many counts of this clonotype. The chain combines TRBV10-2 with TRBJ1-5; no definite D call. Trimming removed 6 bases from V and 3 bases from J, with 6 bases in between. The CDR3 has 12 amino acids. CDR1 is WSHSY and CDR2 is SAAADI in the germline V gene. CDR3 in amino acids: CASRHDNQPQHF. The DNA for the CDR3 is TGCGCCAGCAGGCATGACAATCAGCCCCAGCATTTT.

This clonotype was counted between two and nine times. J is TRBJ2-3 and V is TRBV7-9; D gene unclear. Per the germline V gene, CDR1 is SEHNR and CDR2 is FQNEAQ (reference sequence). The CDR3 spans 13 residues. The V end was cut by 1 base, the J end by 11 bases, with 13 bases between. The CDR3 DNA reads as TGTGCCAGCAGCTTAGTCGGTCCCCCGGGGCAGTATTTT. This codes for CASSLVGPPGQYF.

Of note for this clonotype: This clone may be a read error of a much larger clone one base away. J is TRBJ1-1 and V is TRBV6-2 or TRBV6-3; 7 bases map to TRBD1. Per germline, CDR1 MNHEY and CDR2 SVGEGT. V was clipped by 10 bases and J by 3 bases; unmatched bases: 8. CDR3 length: 13 amino acids. The CDR3 nucleotides read TGTGCCACTATGACAGGGTGGGACACTGAAGCTTTCTTT. This codes for CATMTGWDTEAFF.

This clonotype appeared a few times. The V call is TRBV7-9, the J call TRBJ1-3; D is undetermined. CDR1 SEHNR and CDR2 FQNEAQ come from the germline V gene (reference sequence). The CDR3 spans 16 residues. Trimming stripped 7 bases from V and 0 bases from J, with 16 bases between. In nucleotides, the CDR3 is TGTGCCAGCATCATCGTAGATCCCTACTCTGGAAACACCATATATTTT. Its translation is CASIIVDPYSGNTIYF.

To note about this clonotype: The junction departs from the called germline gene at one end, perhaps through a read error. V gene TRBV20-1 combines with J gene TRBJ2-3; TRBD2 is a possible D gene (6 bases). This CDR3 is built from 21 residues. Germline V gene lookup returns CDR1 DFQATT and CDR2 SNEGSKA (reference sequence). The CDR3, as DNA: TGCAGTGCTAGAATTGGAGGAGGGGAATATTGGGTTGGAAGAGACACAGGTACGCAGTATTTT. Translation: CSARIGGGEYWVGRDTGTQYF.

This clonotype was seen at least ten times. The genes are TRBV2 and TRBJ1-2; D not resolved. V was cut by 7 bases and J by 8 bases, with 17 bases left in between. This CDR3 is built from 13 residues. The germline V gene has CDR1 SNHLY and CDR2 FYNNEI. The CDR3 reads CASTRTGLGGYTF. The CDR3 DNA sequence: TGTGCCAGCACCCGGACGGGCCTAGGGGGCTACACCTTC.

This clonotype occurred many times. V is TRBV5-1 and J is TRBJ1-1, with TRBD1 as a possible D gene (5 bases). The V gene lost 2 bases and the J gene lost 3 bases, with 11 bases spanning the gap. CDR1 is SGHRS and CDR2 is YFSETQ in the germline V gene. This CDR3 region has 14 residues. As DNA, the CDR3 is TGCGCCAGCAGCTTCGAGGGGACTTACACTGAAGCTTTCTTT. Encoded protein: CASSFEGTYTEAFF.

This clonotype was counted ten times or more. This rearrangement joins TRBV4-3 to TRBJ1-6, with D unclear. CDR1 and CDR2 (germline): LGHNA, YSLEER. V was clipped by 0 bases and J by 8 bases, with 11 bases between them. There are 15 residues in the CDR3. The CDR3 nucleotides are TGCGCCAGCAGCCAAGACTCGGGCCGTGATTCACCCCTCCACTTT. Its protein is CASSQDSGRDSPLHF.

This clonotype was detected ten times or more. V usage is TRBV6-2 or TRBV6-3 and J usage is TRBJ1-2; 8 bases are a match to TRBD1. The CDR3 contains 13 residues. CDR1 and CDR2 from the germline V gene are MNHEY and SVGEGT. The V gene end was trimmed by 0 bases and the J gene end by 8 bases; junction bases not matched to a gene: 2. The chain's CDR3 is CASSYSDRDGYTF. CDR3 sequence (DNA): TGTGCCAGCAGTTACTCGGACAGGGACGGCTACACCTTC.

This clonotype was counted many times. The chain couples TRBV27 to TRBJ2-2, with D perhaps matching TRBD1 (6 bases). V was shortened by 4 bases and J by 1 base, with 7 bases between the two germline ends. Germline CDR1 MNHEY, CDR2 SMNVEV (reference sequence). The CDR3 loop spans 14 amino acids. CDR3 sequence: CASSWGQNTGELFF. CDR3 DNA: TGTGCCAGCAGTTGGGGACAGAACACCGGGGAGCTGTTTTTT.

This clonotype has at least ten counts. J is TRBJ1-1 and V is TRBV5-5, with TRBD1 matching 9 bases. After removal of 0 bases from V and 4 bases from J, the junction contained 7 bases not matched to a gene. CDR1 SGHKS and CDR2 YYEKEE come from the germline V gene (reference sequence). The CDR3 length is 16 residues. The CDR3 nucleotides read TGTGCCAGCAGCTTGGGGCGGGGACAGGGTAGCACTGAAGCTTTCTTT. The encoded protein is CASSLGRGQGSTEAFF.